This T cell receptor beta chain was profiled in a study of OX40 agonist ivuxolimab in advanced cancers. General study points: Relative to CD4+ cells, CD8+ T cells on average had more expanded clones.

Comments on this clone: Its target is not known.

CDR3 length: 12 residues. Trimming removed 3 bases at V and 2 bases at J, with 1 base between. From germline, CDR1 is KGHSH and CDR2 LQKENI. Some clones are missing from TCRdb's copy, which holds only in-frame ones; the method was immunoSEQ multiplex PCR. The data contain roughly 92,000 clones, 90% of them singletons. This chain connects TRBV18 to TRBJ2-2; D is undetermined. The sequence came from an adult with an advanced solid tumor such as melanoma, head and neck, liver or kidney cancer. The sample was CD4+ or CD8+ T cells sorted from blood, taken in a trial of the OX40 agonist ivuxolimab. CDR3 sequence: CASSPNTGELFF. CDR3 nucleotide sequence: TGTGCCAGCTCACCTAACACCGGGGAGCTGTTTTTT.